The following is a T cell receptor (beta chain) sequence with its context. Its antigen remains unidentified. Sequenced material consisted of expressed TCRB transcripts (all of the isolated RNA was reverse transcribed). Repertoires were generated with immunoSEQ multiplex PCR, while TCRdb's copy carries only in-frame clones and drops some. The data contain about 640,000 clones, about an eighth of them singletons. This sample was taken from a study of beta chain features in type 1 diabetes. Study-level findings and limits: In type 1 diabetes patients, VDJ junctions had fewer insertions; deletions at these junctions were more frequent. Shorter TCRB CDR3s, moderately but significantly so, marked every one of the four CD4+ subsets in Type 1 diabetes patients.

The material sequenced was naive CD4+ T cells from blood. The receptor was derived from a man aged 25 to 40 with type 1 diabetes.

DNA of the CDR3: TGCAGTGCTCGCAGGGTTGAGCAGTTCTTC. It yields the protein CSARRVEQFF. The chain recombines TRBV20-1 with TRBJ2-1; D is perhaps TRBD1 (5 bases). This CDR3 spans 10 amino acids. Germline CDR1 and CDR2: DFQATT and SNEGSKA (reference sequence). Trimming took 5 bases from V and 9 from J, leaving 8 bases between them.